These 4 T cell receptor beta chains were sequenced from one sample in a study of CD8+ T cells in alopecia areata. Extracted RNA was reverse transcribed, and the resulting cDNA served as sequencing template. Profiled with immunoSEQ multiplex PCR; TCRdb holds only in-frame clones, not every one. The sample shows more than 100,000 clones, more than 75% of them seen only once. Treatment here: oral pan-JAK inhibitor, 5-10 mg twice daily. Sequencing used CD8+ T cells sorted from blood, obtained at approximately week 30, from a patient treated with tofacitinib. Receptors were obtained from a human donor with alopecia areata.

For the CDR3, the DNA is TGTGCCAGCAGCTTAGACACTTCAGATACGCAGTATTTT. It is translated as CASSLDTSDTQYF. The V gene is TRBV7-3, the J gene TRBJ2-3; D gene uncertain. Per germline, CDR1 SGHTA and CDR2 FQGTGA. V was cut by 2 bases and J by 4 bases, with 7 bases left in between. The length of the CDR3 is 13 residues. Filled out from reference TRBV7-3 and TRBJ2-3, the complete variable domain reads GAGVSQTPSNKVTEKGKYVELRCDPISGHTALYWYRQSLGQGPEFLIYFQGTGAADDSGLPNDRFFAVRPEGSVSTLKIQRTERGDSAVYLCASSLDTSDTQYFGPGTRLTVL.

The V gene is TRBV6-5, the J gene TRBJ2-1; possibly TRBD1 for D (6 bases). The CDR3 has 12 amino acids. Germline V gene sequence: CDR1 MNHEY, CDR2 SVGAGI. The V end lost 10 bases, the J end lost 8 bases, and 15 bases lay between the germline ends. The CDR3 DNA is TGTGCCACCTGGGACACTATCGATGAGCAGTTCTTC. Translated, it gives CATWDTIDEQFF.

The chain employs TRBV6-5 and TRBJ2-7, with 9 bases aligning to TRBD1. The CDR3 is made up of 15 amino acids. V trimming: 2 bases; J trimming: 2 bases; junction bases outside the gene matches: 4. Germline V gene data show CDR1 as MNHEY and CDR2 as SVGAGI. The CDR3: CASSYAQGAAYEQYF. DNA of the CDR3: TGTGCCAGCAGTTACGCACAGGGGGCAGCCTACGAGCAGTACTTC.

DNA for the CDR3: TGTGCCAGCAGTTACGGACAGGTAACCTACGAGCAGTACTTC. Translation gives CASSYGQVTYEQYF. The V and J genes are TRBV6-5 and TRBJ2-7; 7 positions agree with TRBD1. The CDR3 extends over 14 amino acids. Germline-derived CDR1 and CDR2 are MNHEY and SVGAGI. V gave up 2 bases and J gave up 2 bases; unmatched junction bases: 3.